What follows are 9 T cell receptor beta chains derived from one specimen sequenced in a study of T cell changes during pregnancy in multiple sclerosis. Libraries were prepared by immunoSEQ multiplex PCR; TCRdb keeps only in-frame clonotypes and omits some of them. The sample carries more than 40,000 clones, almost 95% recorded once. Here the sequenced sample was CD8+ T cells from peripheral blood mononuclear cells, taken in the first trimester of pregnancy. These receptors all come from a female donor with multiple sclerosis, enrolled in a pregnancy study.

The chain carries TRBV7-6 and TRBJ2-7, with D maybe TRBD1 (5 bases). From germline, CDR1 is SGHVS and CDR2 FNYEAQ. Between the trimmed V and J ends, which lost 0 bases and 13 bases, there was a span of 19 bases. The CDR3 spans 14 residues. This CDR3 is CASSLAQKQGGTYF. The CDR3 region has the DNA TGTGCCAGCAGCTTAGCCCAAAAGCAGGGTGGAACCTACTTC.

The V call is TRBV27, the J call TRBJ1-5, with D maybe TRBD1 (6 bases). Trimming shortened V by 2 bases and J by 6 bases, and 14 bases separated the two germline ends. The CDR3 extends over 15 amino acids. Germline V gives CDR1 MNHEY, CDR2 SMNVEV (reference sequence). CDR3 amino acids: CASSLARGGRQPQHF. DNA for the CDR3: TGTGCCAGCAGTTTAGCTCGTGGGGGCCGTCAGCCCCAGCATTTT.

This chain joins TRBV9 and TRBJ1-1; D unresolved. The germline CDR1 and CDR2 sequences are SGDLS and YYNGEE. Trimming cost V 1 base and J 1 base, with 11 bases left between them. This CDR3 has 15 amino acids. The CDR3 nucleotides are TGTGCCAGCAGCGTATCGGGGTTGCGGAACACTGAAGCTTTCTTT. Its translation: CASSVSGLRNTEAFF.

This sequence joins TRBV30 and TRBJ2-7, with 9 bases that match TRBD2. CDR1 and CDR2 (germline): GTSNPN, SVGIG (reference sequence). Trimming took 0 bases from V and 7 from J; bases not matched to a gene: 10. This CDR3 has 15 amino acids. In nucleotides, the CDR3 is TGTGCCTGGAGTGTGTCTGGCGGGAGGGGTTATGAGCAGTACTTC. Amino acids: CAWSVSGGRGYEQYF.

The CDR3 DNA is TGTGCCAGTAGCGACGTCAAGACAGGGGATAATTCACCCCTCCACTTT. It encodes CASSDVKTGDNSPLHF. This rearrangement joins TRBV19 to TRBJ1-6, with 8 bases aligning to TRBD1. The V gene's germline CDR1 is LNHDA and CDR2 SQIVND (reference sequence). The CDR3 has 16 residues. Trimming took 6 bases from V and 5 from J; bases not matched to a gene: 9.

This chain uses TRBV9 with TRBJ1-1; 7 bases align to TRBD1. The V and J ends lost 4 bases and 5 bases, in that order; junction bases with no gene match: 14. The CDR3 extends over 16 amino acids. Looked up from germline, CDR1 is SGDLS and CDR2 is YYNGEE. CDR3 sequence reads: CASSPPRGRGDTEAFF. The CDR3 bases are TGTGCCAGCAGCCCGCCGCGGGGCAGGGGGGATACTGAAGCTTTCTTT.

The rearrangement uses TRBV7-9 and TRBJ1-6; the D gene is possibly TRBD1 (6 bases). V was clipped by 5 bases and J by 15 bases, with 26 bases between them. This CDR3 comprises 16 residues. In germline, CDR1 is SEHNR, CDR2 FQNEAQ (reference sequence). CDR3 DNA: TGTGCCAGCAGCAAAGTGGGGGCAGCCCCACTATTGGGCCTCCACTTT. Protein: CASSKVGAAPLLGLHF.

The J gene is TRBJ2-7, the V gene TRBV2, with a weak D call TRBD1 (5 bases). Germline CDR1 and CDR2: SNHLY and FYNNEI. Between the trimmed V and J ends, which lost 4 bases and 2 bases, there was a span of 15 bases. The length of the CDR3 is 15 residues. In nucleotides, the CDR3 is TGTGCCAGCAGTGGCGGCCAGGGAAAAACCTACGAGCAGTACTTC. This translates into CASSGGQGKTYEQYF.

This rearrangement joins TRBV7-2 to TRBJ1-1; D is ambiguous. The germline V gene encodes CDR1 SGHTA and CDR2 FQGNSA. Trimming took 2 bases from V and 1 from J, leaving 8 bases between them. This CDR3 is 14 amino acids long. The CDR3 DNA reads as TGTGCCAGCAGCTTACTGGCAGGGAACACTGAAGCTTTCTTT. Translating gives CASSLLAGNTEAFF.